This TCR beta chain was sequenced in a study of blood T cell repertoires in COVID-19. About the research overall: The United States, Italy and Spain provided the acute and convalescent COVID-19 samples. In each case, the material was cDNA or gDNA derived from T cells, B-cell-depleted T cells, or PBMCs.

This clone was seen a few times. V shed 6 bases and J shed 13 bases, with 13 bases lying between them. This CDR3 comprises 11 residues. In the original workflow: The assay estimated nucleated cells by amplifying reference gene primers. Sequencing used immunoSEQ multiplex PCR; TCRdb keeps in-frame clones, though not all of them. V and J calls and clone size are those listed in that table; D and trimming were worked out from the DNA. The sample records around 270,000 clones, more than 85% being singletons. The sequence derives from a woman in her sixties with COVID-19, enrolled during active disease. The sample was peripheral blood. The chain combines TRBV12-3 or TRBV12-4 with TRBJ2-1; no clear D. CDR3 amino acids: CASSSSWSQFF. The CDR3 nucleotides are TGTGCCAGCAGCTCGTCCTGGAGCCAGTTCTTC.